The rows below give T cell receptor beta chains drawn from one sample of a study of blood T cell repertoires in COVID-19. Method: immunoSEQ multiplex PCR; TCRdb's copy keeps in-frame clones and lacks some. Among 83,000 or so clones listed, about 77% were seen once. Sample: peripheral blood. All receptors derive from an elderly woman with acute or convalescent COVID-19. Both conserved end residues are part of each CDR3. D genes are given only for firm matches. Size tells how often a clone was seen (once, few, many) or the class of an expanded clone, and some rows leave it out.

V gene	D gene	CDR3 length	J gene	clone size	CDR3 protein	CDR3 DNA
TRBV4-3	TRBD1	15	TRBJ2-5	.	CASSQGGQGYETQYF	TGCGCCAGCAGCCAAGGGGGACAGGGTTATGAGACCCAGTACTTC
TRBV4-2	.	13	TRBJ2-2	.	CASSPSDRGELFF	TGTGCCAGCAGCCCATCCGACAGGGGGGAGCTGTTTTTT
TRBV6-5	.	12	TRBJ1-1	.	CASSTAGTEAFF	TGTGCCAGCAGCACTGCAGGGACTGAAGCTTTCTTT
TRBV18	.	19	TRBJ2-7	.	CASSPDGVGLGKGSYEQYF	TGTGCCAGCTCGCCGGACGGGGTTGGTTTGGGGAAAGGCTCCTACGAGCAGTACTTC
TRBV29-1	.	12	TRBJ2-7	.	CSVGGGPYEQYF	TGCAGCGTTGGGGGCGGTCCCTACGAGCAGTACTTC
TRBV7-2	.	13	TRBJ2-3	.	CASSDRQSDTQYF	TGTGCCAGCAGCGACCGACAATCAGATACGCAGTATTTT
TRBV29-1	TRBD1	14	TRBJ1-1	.	CSVELTGWNTEAFF	TGCAGCGTTGAACTGACAGGGTGGAACACTGAAGCTTTCTTT
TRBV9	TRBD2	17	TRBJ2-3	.	CASSVGLAGVITDTQYF	TGTGCCAGCAGCGTTGGACTAGCGGGAGTGATCACAGATACGCAGTATTTT
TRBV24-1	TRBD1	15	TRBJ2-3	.	CATSDLGQGADTQYF	TGTGCCACCAGTGATTTGGGACAGGGGGCAGATACGCAGTATTTT
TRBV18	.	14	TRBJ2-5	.	CASSPFAGQETQYF	TGTGCCAGCTCACCATTTGCGGGACAAGAGACCCAGTACTTC
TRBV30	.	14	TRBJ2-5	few	CAWSVSGVGETQYF	TGTGCCTGGAGTGTAAGCGGAGTGGGGGAGACCCAGTACTTC
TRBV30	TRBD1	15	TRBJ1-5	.	CAWSPTGQDDQPQHF	TGTGCCTGGAGTCCCACGGGACAGGACGATCAGCCCCAGCATTTT
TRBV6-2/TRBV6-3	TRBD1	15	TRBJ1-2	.	CASSYSNGQGGGYTF	TGTGCCAGCAGTTACTCGAACGGACAGGGAGGTGGCTACACCTTC
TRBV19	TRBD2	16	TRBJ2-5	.	CASSLMGRGPGETQYF	TGTGCCAGTAGTCTCATGGGGAGGGGCCCGGGAGAGACCCAGTACTTC
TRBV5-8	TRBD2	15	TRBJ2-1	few	CASSLGTSGYNEQFF	TGTGCCAGCAGCCTCGGGACTAGCGGCTACAATGAGCAGTTCTTC
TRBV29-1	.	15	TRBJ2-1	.	CSVEDRGKRRNEQFF	TGCAGCGTTGAAGATCGAGGAAAACGCCGAAATGAGCAGTTCTTC
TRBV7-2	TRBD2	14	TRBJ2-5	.	CASSLVSGVETQYF	TGTGCCAGCAGCTTAGTGAGCGGGGTGGAGACCCAGTACTTC
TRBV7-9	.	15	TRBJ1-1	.	CASSLGNSRNTEAFF	TGTGCCAGCAGCTTAGGAAACAGCCGGAACACTGAAGCTTTCTTT
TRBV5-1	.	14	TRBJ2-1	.	CASAPDWELGEQFF	TGCGCCAGCGCCCCGGACTGGGAGCTCGGTGAGCAGTTCTTC
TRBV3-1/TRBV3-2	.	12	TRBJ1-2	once	CASSRDPYGYTF	TGTGCCAGCAGCCGAGACCCATATGGCTACACCTTC
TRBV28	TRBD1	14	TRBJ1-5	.	CASSSTDRIEPQHF	TGTGCCAGCAGTTCCACGGACAGGATCGAGCCCCAGCATTTT
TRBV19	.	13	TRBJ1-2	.	CASSIAGSYGYTF	TGTGCCAGTAGTATAGCAGGCTCCTACGGCTACACCTTC
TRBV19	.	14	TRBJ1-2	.	CASQSPRDYYGYTF	TGTGCCAGTCAAAGTCCTCGGGATTACTATGGCTACACCTTC
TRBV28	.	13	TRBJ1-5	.	CASSLRDIQPQHF	TGTGCCAGCAGTTTGCGCGATATCCAGCCCCAGCATTTT
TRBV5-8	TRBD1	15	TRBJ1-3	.	CASSRTGVSGNTIYF	TGTGCCAGCAGCCGGACAGGGGTCTCTGGAAACACCATATATTTT
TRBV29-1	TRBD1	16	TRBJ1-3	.	CSAGRSGGISGNTIYF	TGCAGCGCGGGACGATCAGGGGGCATCTCTGGAAACACCATATATTTT
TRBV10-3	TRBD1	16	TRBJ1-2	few	CAISEGGSQGNYGYTF	TGTGCCATCAGTGAAGGAGGGTCACAGGGGAACTATGGCTACACCTTC
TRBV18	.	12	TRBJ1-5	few	CASSDSHQPQHF	TGTGCCAGCTCAGACAGCCATCAGCCCCAGCATTTT
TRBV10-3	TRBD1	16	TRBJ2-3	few	CAISDFGQGGTDTQYF	TGTGCCATCAGTGACTTCGGACAGGGGGGAACAGATACGCAGTATTTT
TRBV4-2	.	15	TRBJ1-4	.	CASSRTVTTNEKLFF	TGTGCCAGCAGCCGGACAGTCACAACTAATGAAAAACTGTTTTTT
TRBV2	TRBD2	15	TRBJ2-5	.	CASSPQLAEGETQYF	TGTGCCAGCAGCCCCCAACTAGCGGAAGGGGAGACCCAGTACTTC
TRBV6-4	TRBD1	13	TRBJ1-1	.	CASRRTGNTEAFF	TGTGCCAGCAGGAGGACAGGGAACACTGAAGCTTTCTTT
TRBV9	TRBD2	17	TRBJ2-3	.	CASSIRTSGRGSDTQYF	TGTGCCAGCAGCATCCGGACTAGCGGGAGGGGCTCAGATACGCAGTATTTT
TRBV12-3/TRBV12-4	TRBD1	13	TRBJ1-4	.	CASRDRGREKLFF	TGTGCCAGCAGGGACAGGGGGCGTGAAAAACTGTTTTTT
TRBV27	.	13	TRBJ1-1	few	CASSLDRNTEAFF	TGTGCCAGCAGTCTCGACAGGAACACTGAAGCTTTCTTT
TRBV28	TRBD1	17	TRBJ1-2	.	CASSFGTVPAGNYGYTF	TGTGCCAGCAGTTTCGGGACAGTCCCAGCGGGTAACTATGGCTACACCTTC
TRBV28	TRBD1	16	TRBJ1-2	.	CASSQTGTGGDYGYTF	TGTGCCAGCAGCCAAACCGGGACAGGGGGTGACTATGGCTACACCTTC
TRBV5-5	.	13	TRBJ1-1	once	CASSLLLNTEAFF	TGTGCCAGCAGCTTGCTATTGAACACTGAAGCTTTCTTT
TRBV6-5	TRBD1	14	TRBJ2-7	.	CASKFRDRAYEQYF	TGTGCCAGCAAGTTTAGGGACAGAGCCTACGAGCAGTACTTC
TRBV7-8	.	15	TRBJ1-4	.	CASSSRGSPNEKLFF	TGTGCCAGCAGCTCCAGGGGCTCCCCTAATGAAAAACTGTTTTTT
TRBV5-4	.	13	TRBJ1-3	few	CATRHVTGDTIYF	TGTGCCACCCGCCACGTAACCGGGGACACCATATATTTT
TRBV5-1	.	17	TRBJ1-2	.	CASSSGHFRVGTYGYTF	TGCGCCAGCAGCTCGGGACATTTCCGAGTGGGGACCTATGGCTACACCTTC